The TCR beta chain under discussion was sequenced for a study of post-analysis software for immune sequencing data. Whole-study results and caveats: A handful of TRBV segments were more frequent in patients than controls; TRBV5-6, TRBV5-1 and TRBV20-1 belonged to this group.

The authors incorporated unique molecular identifiers into the TCR beta cDNA libraries. TCRdb ran MiXCR on the PCR reads and lists one entry per CDR3 protein. The data show 250,000 to 300,000 distinct CDR3 sequences, 30% to 45% seen once. This clonotype came up many times. Its antigen is undetermined. Germline V gene sequence: CDR1 SQVTM, CDR2 ANQGSEA. This CDR3 spans 11 amino acids. V shed 5 bases and J 8 bases; nucleotides not matched to a gene: 5. The sample was blood. The V call is TRBV29-1, the J call TRBJ1-2; TRBD1 matches 7 bases. The sequence was obtained from a girl between 5 and 17 years old with multiple sclerosis. This CDR3 reads CSVNRGQGYTF. The DNA for the CDR3 is TGCAGCGTTAACAGGGGACAGGGCTACACCTTC.